The 29 T cell receptor beta chains presented below share a single source sample, sequenced in a study of cytomegalovirus exposure and HLA in healthy donors. Primers: 60 Vbeta forward and 13 Jbeta reverse. Assay used: immunoSEQ multiplex PCR; TCRdb lists only in-frame clones, some missing. This sample has 65,000 to 80,000 clones, with 60% to 85% found just once. Sample: PBMCs. The receptors here all came from a woman aged 40-49 years in good health and CMV-seropositive.

This clone appeared a few times. This chain uses TRBV19 with TRBJ1-2; a possible D gene is TRBD1 (6 bases). The germline gives CDR1 LNHDA, CDR2 SQIVND (reference sequence). CDR3 length: 14 amino acids. V dropped 3 bases and J dropped 3 bases, with 11 bases sitting between them. The chain's CDR3 is CASSIPDRYYGYTF. The CDR3 DNA is TGTGCCAGTAGTATCCCGGACAGATACTATGGCTACACCTTC.

The J gene is TRBJ1-4, the V gene TRBV10-3, with TRBD1 matching 7 bases. CDR1 ENHRY and CDR2 SYGVKD come from the germline V gene. The CDR3 runs 13 residues. The V and J ends lost 3 bases and 7 bases, in that order; junction bases with no gene match: 2. CDR3 nucleotides: TGTGCCATCAGTGAACAGGGGCGTGAAAAACTGTTTTTT. Translated: CAISEQGREKLFF.

The rearrangement links TRBV14 to TRBJ1-5; D is unresolved. The V gene's germline CDR1 is SGHDN and CDR2 FVKESK. The V gene lost 0 bases and the J gene lost 4 bases, with 10 bases spanning the gap. The CDR3 totals 15 residues. CDR3 nucleotide sequence: TGTGCCAGCAGCCAAGAGCACGGACTAAATCAGCCCCAGCATTTT. It specifies CASSQEHGLNQPQHF.

This clone appeared a few times. V is TRBV5-1 and J is TRBJ2-3; D possibly corresponds to TRBD1 (5 bases). CDR3 size: 13 residues. In germline, CDR1 is SGHRS, CDR2 YFSETQ. V was pared by 4 bases and J by 10 bases, with 16 bases between. The CDR3 spells CASSQKDRSAQYF. For the CDR3, the DNA is TGCGCCAGCAGCCAAAAAGACAGATCGGCGCAGTATTTT.

The rearrangement uses TRBV5-1 and TRBJ2-7, with 9 bases lining up with TRBD1. The J segment lost 5 bases and the V segment lost 0 bases, leaving 6 bases of the junction unmatched. The germline V gene encodes CDR1 SGHRS and CDR2 YFSETQ. The CDR3 loop spans 15 amino acids. CDR3 sequence (DNA): TGCGCCAGCAGCTTGGGTGGGACAGGGTCTCACGAGCAGTACTTC. It encodes CASSLGGTGSHEQYF.

CDR3 protein: CSVERGQYGYTF. CDR3 DNA sequence: TGCAGCGTTGAGAGGGGACAGTATGGCTACACCTTC. This rearrangement joins TRBV29-1 to TRBJ1-2; 7 positions match TRBD1. Per the germline V gene, CDR1 is SQVTM and CDR2 is ANQGSEA. The ends lost 3 bases at V and 5 bases at J; junction bases unmatched: 3. The CDR3 is made up of 12 amino acids.

The gene calls are TRBV12-5 and TRBJ1-4; D is undetermined. The germline V and J ends were trimmed by 5 bases and 8 bases, with 6 bases remaining between them. The CDR3 contains 11 residues. The germline V gene encodes CDR1 LGHNT and CDR2 FRNRAP. The CDR3 nucleotides read TGTGCTAGTGGTCTAAACGAAAAACTGTTTTTT. It codes for CASGLNEKLFF.

The chain recombines TRBV5-4 with TRBJ2-5; TRBD2 might be the D (5 bases). V shed 6 bases and J shed 2 bases, with 11 bases lying between them. This CDR3 region has 13 residues. The germline CDR1 and CDR2 sequences are SGHNT and YYREEE (reference sequence). The CDR3 region is CASTSSPQETQYF. CDR3 coding DNA: TGTGCCAGCACCTCTAGCCCACAAGAGACCCAGTACTTC.

The rearrangement links TRBV5-3 to TRBJ1-4; D is ambiguous. TRBV5-3 is assigned to the ORF class and has an uncertain function. V was shortened by 1 base and J by 5 bases, with 9 bases between the two germline ends. The length of the CDR3 is 14 residues. The CDR3 DNA reads TGTGCCAGAAGCTTGTTAGGGAGGAATGAAAAACTGTTTTTT. Translating gives CARSLLGRNEKLFF.

The genes are TRBV6-5 and TRBJ2-7; maybe TRBD2 (5 bases). Germline V CDR1 and CDR2: MNHEY, SVGAGI. Trimming pared 7 bases from V and 2 bases from J, leaving 12 bases between. The CDR3 length is 13 residues. The CDR3 here is CASINTGTYEQYF. The CDR3, as DNA: TGTGCCAGCATAAATACCGGGACCTACGAGCAGTACTTC.

The chain joins TRBV6-1 to TRBJ1-2; 10 bases align to TRBD1. Germline CDR1 MNHNS, CDR2 SASEGT. Trimming removed 5 bases from V and 2 bases from J; junction bases left unmatched: 2. The CDR3 contains 14 residues. The CDR3 region is CASSMDRGNYGYTF. As DNA, the CDR3 is TGTGCCAGCAGTATGGACAGGGGGAACTATGGCTACACCTTC.

The V and J genes are TRBV2 and TRBJ2-3, with D possibly being TRBD1 (5 bases). The V gene lost 4 bases and the J gene lost 2 bases, with 10 bases spanning the gap. Germline values: CDR1 SNHLY, CDR2 FYNNEI. This CDR3 is built from 14 residues. The CDR3 loop reads CASSGQTDTDTQYF. The CDR3 DNA is TGTGCCAGCAGTGGTCAGACAGACACAGATACGCAGTATTTT.

This chain links TRBV7-3 with TRBJ2-2; TRBD2 matches 12 bases. CDR3 size: 16 residues. Per germline, CDR1 SGHTA and CDR2 FQGTGA. Unmatched junction bases numbered 3, after V lost 7 bases and J lost 0 bases. The CDR3 spells CASKLAGGTNTGELFF. Here the CDR3 DNA reads TGTGCCAGCAAGCTAGCGGGGGGGACGAACACCGGGGAGCTGTTTTTT.

V usage is TRBV19 and J usage is TRBJ1-5; TRBD1 matches at 10 bases. The trim removed 4 bases at V and 4 bases at J, leaving 19 bases unmatched. Germline-derived CDR1 and CDR2 are LNHDA and SQIVND (reference sequence). CDR3 length equals 20 residues. CDR3 protein: CASSRPQLQRQGAFNQPQHF. The CDR3 DNA reads TGTGCCAGTAGTAGACCGCAACTCCAGAGACAGGGGGCTTTTAATCAGCCCCAGCATTTT.

The chain recombines TRBV30 with TRBJ1-1, with 7 bases that match TRBD1. The CDR3 contains 13 residues. Germline CDR1 reads GTSNPN; CDR2 reads SVGIG (reference sequence). V shed 1 base, J shed 5 bases, and the junction held 4 bases outside the gene matches. The DNA for the CDR3 is TGTGCCTGGAGTGAACAGGGGCTGACTGAAGCTTTCTTT. Its protein is CAWSEQGLTEAFF.

The count of this clone is one. V gene TRBV2 combines with J gene TRBJ1-5, with TRBD1 matching over 7 bases. Germline V CDR1 and CDR2: SNHLY, FYNNEI. The CDR3 is 14 amino acids. J was trimmed by 5 bases and V by 4 bases; bases with no gene match: 5. The CDR3, as DNA: TGTGCCAGCAGTGGGCACAGGGGAGATCAGCCCCAGCATTTT. This encodes CASSGHRGDQPQHF. Filled out from reference TRBV2 and TRBJ1-5, the complete variable domain reads EPEVTQTPSHQVTQMGQEVILRCVPISNHLYFYWYRQILGQKVEFLVSFYNNEISEKSEIFDDQFSVERPDGSNFTLKIRSTKLEDSAMYFCASSGHRGDQPQHFGDGTRLSIL.

This sequence joins TRBV19 and TRBJ2-5, with 8 positions matching TRBD2. J gave up 3 bases and V 8 bases, and 5 bases lay outside the gene matches. The CDR3 totals 13 residues. Germline-derived CDR1 and CDR2 are LNHDA and SQIVND (reference sequence). In DNA form, the CDR3 reads TGTGCCAGTTCGACTAGCGTAAAAGAGACCCAGTACTTC. Its translation is CASSTSVKETQYF.

The gene calls are TRBV6-5 and TRBJ2-3; 8 nucleotides match TRBD1. The CDR3 loop spans 15 amino acids. V lost 2 bases, J lost 8 bases, and 9 bases stayed unmatched. Germline V lookup: CDR1 MNHEY, CDR2 SVGAGI. The CDR3 region is CASSYPTTGVGTQYF. The CDR3 region has the DNA TGTGCCAGCAGTTACCCTACGACAGGGGTGGGTACGCAGTATTTT.

V usage is TRBV5-1 and J usage is TRBJ1-1; possibly TRBD1 for D (6 bases). This CDR3 has 21 amino acids. V was pared by 2 bases and J by 2 bases, with 31 bases between. The germline gives CDR1 SGHRS, CDR2 YFSETQ. The CDR3 region is CASSFPSGGGKVVGGNTEAFF. CDR3 coding DNA: TGCGCCAGCAGCTTCCCCAGTGGAGGTGGGAAGGTGGTAGGGGGAAACACTGAAGCTTTCTTT.

The chain combines TRBV6-6 with TRBJ2-7; D may be TRBD1 (6 bases). Trimming took 3 bases from V and 5 from J, leaving 17 bases between them. CDR3 length: 15 amino acids. The V gene's germline CDR1 is MNHNY and CDR2 SVGAGI (reference sequence). The CDR3 here is CASSYPTRGRHEQYF. CDR3 bases: TGTGCCAGCAGTTATCCCACCAGGGGACGCCACGAGCAGTACTTC.

V and J are TRBV29-1 and TRBJ2-2; 8 bases line up with TRBD1. Germline values: CDR1 SQVTM, CDR2 ANQGSEA. V shed 7 bases, J shed 4 bases, and the junction held 14 bases outside the gene matches. The CDR3 covers 16 residues. CDR3 coding DNA: TGCAGCGGAGGGATCGGCGGACAGGGTATCACCGGGGAGCTGTTTTTT. It is translated as CSGGIGGQGITGELFF.

This rearrangement joins TRBV7-9 to TRBJ2-3; the D gene is possibly TRBD2 (7 bases). CDR3 length equals 16 residues. Trimming shortened V by 5 bases and J by 3 bases, and 18 bases separated the two germline ends. Germline V gene lookup returns CDR1 SEHNR and CDR2 FQNEAQ (reference sequence). CDR3 loop: CASSQTVGGATDTQYF. As DNA, the CDR3 is TGTGCCAGCAGCCAAACAGTGGGGGGGGCTACAGATACGCAGTATTTT.

The rearrangement uses TRBV19 and TRBJ2-1, with 8 nucleotides matching TRBD2. The junction had 8 bases not matched to a gene; V was cut back by 3 bases and J by 7 bases. This CDR3 is built from 15 residues. The germline gives CDR1 LNHDA, CDR2 SQIVND (reference sequence). The CDR3 is CASSISGGGYNEQFF. The CDR3 region has the DNA TGTGCCAGTAGTATTTCGGGAGGGGGATATAATGAGCAGTTCTTC.

The rearrangement uses TRBV13 and TRBJ2-7; 9 bases align to TRBD2. Trimming removed 3 bases from V and 4 bases from J; junction bases left unmatched: 4. Germline assignment: CDR1 PRHDT and CDR2 FYEKMQ (reference sequence). The CDR3 spans 14 residues. The CDR3 protein is CASSLRGGGYEQYF. The DNA of the CDR3 is TGTGCCAGCAGCTTGCGCGGGGGGGGTTACGAGCAGTACTTC.

The V and J genes are TRBV6-5 and TRBJ1-1, with 10 bases fitting TRBD1. Unmatched junction bases numbered 3, after V lost 6 bases and J lost 2 bases. CDR1 and CDR2 from the germline V gene are MNHEY and SVGAGI. The CDR3 consists of 14 residues. The CDR3: CASSRDRGNTEAFF. In nucleotides, the CDR3 is TGTGCCAGCAGCCGGGACAGGGGTAACACTGAAGCTTTCTTT.

This clone was found a few times. The J gene is TRBJ1-2, the V gene TRBV15; TRBD1 agrees at 7 bases. The length of the CDR3 is 16 residues. The V gene end was trimmed by 0 bases and the J gene end by 0 bases; junction bases not matched to a gene: 4. CDR1 is LNHNV, CDR2 YYDKDF, per germline (reference sequence). CDR3 in amino acids: CATSRDGTAANYGYTF. Here the CDR3 DNA reads TGTGCCACCAGCAGAGATGGGACAGCAGCTAACTATGGCTACACCTTC.

This clone was picked up one time. J is TRBJ2-1 and V is TRBV2, with 8 nucleotides matching TRBD2. The CDR3 length is 19 residues. Germline trimming cut 2 bases from V and 5 bases from J; bases unmatched to any gene: 17. Germline assignment: CDR1 SNHLY and CDR2 FYNNEI. CDR3: CASSEYRQEGLVGNNEQFF. The CDR3 DNA follows: TGTGCCAGCAGTGAATACCGGCAGGAGGGACTAGTAGGGAACAATGAGCAGTTCTTC.

V gene TRBV29-1 combines with J gene TRBJ2-3, with D possibly TRBD2 on 5 matching bases. This CDR3 spans 14 amino acids. Trimming stripped 7 bases from V and 4 bases from J, with 18 bases between. Germline-derived CDR1 and CDR2 are SQVTM and ANQGSEA. The chain's CDR3 is CSAEGGRGADTQYF. The DNA of the CDR3 is TGCAGCGCCGAGGGTGGCAGAGGCGCAGATACGCAGTATTTT.

V gene TRBV30 combines with J gene TRBJ2-3; no clear D. V shed 5 bases and J shed 4 bases, with 7 bases lying between them. From germline, CDR1 is GTSNPN and CDR2 SVGIG (reference sequence). The CDR3 extends over 11 amino acids. The DNA for the CDR3 is TGTGCCTGGCTAGTCGCAGATACGCAGTATTTT. It specifies CAWLVADTQYF.